Listed here are 24 T cell receptor beta chains from one sample, sequenced in a study of shared clonotypes between healthy human individuals. Some clones are missing from TCRdb's copy, which holds only in-frame ones; the method was immunoSEQ multiplex PCR. The sample lists about 460,000 clones; 75% to 80% were seen once. The specimen sequenced was PBMCs. These receptors came from a woman in her forties in good health. Some clones in this sample may be carry-over from other donors' samples.

The gene calls are TRBV18 and TRBJ1-1, with unresolved D. The CDR3 totals 13 residues. The V end lost 3 bases, the J end lost 5 bases, and 10 bases lay between the germline ends. CDR1 KGHSH and CDR2 LQKENI come from the germline V gene. The CDR3 DNA sequence: TGTGCCAGCTCACCGAATGGGATAACTGAAGCTTTCTTT. This sequence encodes CASSPNGITEAFF.

The chain uses TRBV7-3 and TRBJ2-7; tentatively, D is TRBD1 (6 bases). V lost 5 bases to trimming and J lost 5 bases, with 13 bases between them. Germline lookup yields CDR1 SGHTA and CDR2 FQGTGA. The CDR3 totals 13 residues. In nucleotides, the CDR3 is TGTGCCAGCAGCACCGGAACAGGGAACGAGCAGTACTTC. It encodes CASSTGTGNEQYF.

Worth noting for this clone: This likely reflects a read error, since a far larger clone is one base away. The same CDR3 arises from other DNA sequences in this sample as well. The chain is built from TRBV11-2 and TRBJ2-1; 9 bases align to TRBD2. V trimming: 0 bases; J trimming: 8 bases; junction bases outside the gene matches: 11. In germline, CDR1 is SGHAT, CDR2 FQNNGV. The CDR3 spans 17 residues. The DNA for the CDR3 is TGTGCCAGCAGCTTAGACAGGACTAGCGTGTTCGTAGATGAGCAGTTCTTC. It is translated as CASSLDRTSVFVDEQFF.

The CDR3 protein is CASSTHQRYNEQFF. The DNA for the CDR3 is TGTGCCAGTAGTACCCACCAGCGGTACAATGAGCAGTTCTTC. The chain couples TRBV19 to TRBJ2-1, with D perhaps TRBD2 (5 bases). The CDR3 extends over 14 amino acids. V lost 4 bases to trimming and J lost 4 bases, with 11 bases between them. The V gene's germline CDR1 is LNHDA and CDR2 SQIVND (reference sequence).

The chain is built from TRBV29-1 and TRBJ2-1; D remains ambiguous. Looked up from germline, CDR1 is SQVTM and CDR2 is ANQGSEA. The V end was cut by 1 base, the J end by 2 bases, with 12 bases between. This CDR3 has 15 residues. The CDR3 sequence: CSVEAPILTYNEQFF. CDR3 bases: TGCAGCGTTGAAGCCCCCATCCTGACCTACAATGAGCAGTTCTTC.

Concerning this clone: The sample carries other DNA sequences with the same CDR3. The chain carries TRBV4-3 and TRBJ2-7, with TRBD1 matching over 7 bases. In germline, CDR1 is LGHNA, CDR2 YSLEER. This CDR3 region has 14 residues. Germline trimming cut 1 base from V and 4 bases from J; bases unmatched to any gene: 4. The CDR3 DNA follows: TGCGCCAGCAGCCAAGTGAGGGGGCCTTACGAGCAGTACTTC. It is translated as CASSQVRGPYEQYF.

The chain joins TRBV27 to TRBJ2-7; 8 bases agree with TRBD2. V was clipped by 2 bases and J by 2 bases; unmatched bases: 5. Germline V lookup: CDR1 MNHEY, CDR2 SMNVEV (reference sequence). CDR3 size: 15 residues. The CDR3 DNA follows: TGTGCCAGCAGTTTAATAACTAGCGGAACCTACGAGCAGTACTTC. Translation: CASSLITSGTYEQYF.

The gene calls are TRBV5-1 and TRBJ1-1, with 7 bases lining up with TRBD1. The V gene end was trimmed by 0 bases and the J gene end by 3 bases; junction bases not matched to a gene: 2. Germline CDR1 reads SGHRS; CDR2 reads YFSETQ. The CDR3 extends over 14 amino acids. The CDR3 nucleotides are TGCGCCAGCAGCTTGGTAGGGGGCGACACTGAAGCTTTCTTT. This encodes CASSLVGGDTEAFF.

This clone was seen a handful of times. The junction departs from germline at one end; a sequencing error may be responsible. The sample holds other DNA sequences that translate to the same CDR3. The rearrangement uses TRBV7-9 and TRBJ2-1; 11 bases line up with TRBD2. Germline assignment: CDR1 SEHNR and CDR2 FQNEAQ (reference sequence). The CDR3 length is 18 residues. This CDR3 reads CASSLALQLAGGINEQFF. CDR3 bases: TGTGCCAGCAGTTTAGCGCTGCAGCTAGCGGGAGGAATCAATGAGCAGTTCTTC.

The rearrangement uses TRBV7-3 and TRBJ2-3, with no clear D. CDR3 size: 15 residues. Germline V gene lookup returns CDR1 SGHTA and CDR2 FQGTGA. The V gene lost 5 bases and the J gene lost 4 bases, with 16 bases spanning the gap. The CDR3 loop reads CASSTSPSTADTQYF. DNA for the CDR3: TGTGCCAGCAGCACATCCCCTAGTACCGCAGATACGCAGTATTTT.

The V and J genes are TRBV7-9 and TRBJ1-1; D remains unclear. Trimming took 3 bases from V and 0 from J, leaving 11 bases between them. The germline CDR1 and CDR2 sequences are SEHNR and FQNEAQ (reference sequence). This CDR3 is 15 amino acids long. The chain's CDR3 is CASSFSDPLNTEAFF. DNA of the CDR3: TGTGCCAGCAGCTTTAGCGACCCCTTGAACACTGAAGCTTTCTTT.

The V and J genes are TRBV28 and TRBJ1-4, with D possibly matching TRBD1 (6 bases). From germline, CDR1 is MDHEN and CDR2 SYDVKM. The CDR3 runs 16 residues. V lost 6 bases and J 3 bases, leaving 17 bases between the germline ends. CDR3 coding DNA: TGTGCCAGCAGCCTGTATGGGGGGGCGTCTAATGAAAAACTGTTTTTT. It codes for CASSLYGGASNEKLFF.

This clone was detected many times. The CDR3 bases are TGTGCCAGCAGTGAGCGAGCAGAAGAGACCCAGTACTTC. Protein: CASSERAEETQYF. The V call is TRBV6-4, the J call TRBJ2-5, with D unclear. V lost 3 bases and J 3 bases, leaving 8 bases between the germline ends. The CDR3 is 13 amino acids. The germline V gene has CDR1 MRHNA and CDR2 SNTAGT.

The chain combines TRBV19 with TRBJ2-7; the D is unclear. The length of the CDR3 is 15 residues. CDR1 is LNHDA, CDR2 SQIVND, per germline (reference sequence). V lost 3 bases to trimming and J lost 0 bases, with 12 bases between them. This chain's CDR3 is CASSIGPGDSYEQYF. The CDR3 DNA reads as TGTGCCAGTAGTATTGGTCCAGGAGACTCCTACGAGCAGTACTTC.

This clone was counted a single time. This chain connects TRBV27 to TRBJ1-1; D gene unclear. The germline V gene encodes CDR1 MNHEY and CDR2 SMNVEV (reference sequence). Trimming removed 2 bases from V and 1 base from J, with 8 bases in between. The CDR3 contains 14 residues. CDR3: CASSLGLPNTEAFF. The CDR3 DNA sequence: TGTGCCAGCAGTTTAGGGCTTCCGAACACTGAAGCTTTCTTT.

J is TRBJ2-7 and V is TRBV15; 11 bases map to TRBD2. J lost 2 bases, V lost 5 bases, and 2 bases had no gene match. In germline, CDR1 is LNHNV, CDR2 YYDKDF (reference sequence). This CDR3 is built from 14 residues. The CDR3 sequence: CATSFSGGAYEQYF. The CDR3 nucleotides read TGTGCCACCAGCTTTAGCGGGGGGGCCTACGAGCAGTACTTC.

Only a few counts were recorded for this clone. A single base is all that separates this from a far larger clone, so a read error is likely. This likely comes from a read error, as the CDR3 has no conserved phenylalanine or tryptophan at its end. This chain uses TRBV30 with TRBJ1-1; unclear D gene. Germline lookup yields CDR1 GTSNPN and CDR2 SVGIG (reference sequence). The V gene lost 4 bases and the J gene lost 8 bases, with 11 bases spanning the gap. The CDR3 totals 11 residues. This chain's CDR3 is CAWINVREAFL. The CDR3 coding sequence is TGTGCCTGGATTAATGTAAGGGAAGCTTTCCTT.

The chain couples TRBV7-2 to TRBJ2-5; the D is unclear. Germline CDR1 and CDR2: SGHTA and FQGNSA. V was pared by 3 bases and J by 5 bases, with 4 bases between. The CDR3 loop spans 11 amino acids. CDR3 loop: CASSFYETQYF. In DNA, the CDR3 is TGTGCCAGCAGCTTTTACGAGACCCAGTACTTC.

The chain uses TRBV29-1 and TRBJ1-1; 7 bases are shared with TRBD1. This CDR3 is built from 13 residues. V dropped 7 bases and J dropped 1; count of bases not matched to a gene: 6. The germline gives CDR1 SQVTM, CDR2 ANQGSEA. This CDR3 reads CSGTGTANTEAFF. CDR3 bases: TGCAGCGGAACCGGGACAGCGAACACTGAAGCTTTCTTT.

The sample holds one count of this clone. Here the CDR3 reads CASSYSRAGVEYF. CDR3 sequence (DNA): TGTGCCAGCAGTTACTCGAGGGCAGGAGTCGAGTACTTC. The J gene is TRBJ2-7, the V gene TRBV6-5; the D gene is possibly TRBD2 (5 bases). V was trimmed by 0 bases and J by 11 bases, leaving 14 bases between them. The CDR3 loop spans 13 amino acids. From germline, CDR1 is MNHEY and CDR2 SVGAGI.

This sequence joins TRBV9 and TRBJ2-2; TRBD2 might be the D (5 bases). Germline V CDR1 and CDR2: SGDLS, YYNGEE. The V end was cut by 0 bases, the J end by 2 bases, with 8 bases between. CDR3 size: 15 residues. The CDR3 is CASSVVGGNTGELFF. The DNA for the CDR3 is TGTGCCAGCAGCGTAGTAGGAGGTAACACCGGGGAGCTGTTTTTT.

This chain connects TRBV11-3 to TRBJ2-2, with a possible D match to TRBD1 (5 bases). The CDR3 length is 14 residues. Germline V gene lookup returns CDR1 SGHNT and CDR2 YENEEA. Between the trimmed V and J ends, which lost 1 base and 3 bases, there was a span of 6 bases. CDR3 loop: CASSLVRDTGELFF. The CDR3 DNA is TGTGCCAGCAGCTTAGTCAGGGACACCGGGGAGCTGTTTTTT.

This clone has a handful of counts. DNA for the CDR3: TGTGCCAGCAGCACGCGTCCCTTCCAGTTCTTC. Translating it yields CASSTRPFQFF. This chain uses TRBV21-1 with TRBJ2-1; the tabulated D call, TRBD2, remains unverified against the DNA. TRBV21-1 is flagged as a pseudogene. There are 11 residues in the CDR3.

V usage is TRBV6-1 and J usage is TRBJ2-5, with 7 nucleotides matching TRBD1. V lost 7 bases, J lost 5 bases, and 13 bases stayed unmatched. Germline V gene lookup returns CDR1 MNHNS and CDR2 SASEGT. The CDR3 runs to 15 residues. The CDR3: CASIRGGSQGETQYF. CDR3 nucleotide sequence: TGTGCCAGCATCCGCGGAGGTTCACAGGGGGAGACCCAGTACTTC.